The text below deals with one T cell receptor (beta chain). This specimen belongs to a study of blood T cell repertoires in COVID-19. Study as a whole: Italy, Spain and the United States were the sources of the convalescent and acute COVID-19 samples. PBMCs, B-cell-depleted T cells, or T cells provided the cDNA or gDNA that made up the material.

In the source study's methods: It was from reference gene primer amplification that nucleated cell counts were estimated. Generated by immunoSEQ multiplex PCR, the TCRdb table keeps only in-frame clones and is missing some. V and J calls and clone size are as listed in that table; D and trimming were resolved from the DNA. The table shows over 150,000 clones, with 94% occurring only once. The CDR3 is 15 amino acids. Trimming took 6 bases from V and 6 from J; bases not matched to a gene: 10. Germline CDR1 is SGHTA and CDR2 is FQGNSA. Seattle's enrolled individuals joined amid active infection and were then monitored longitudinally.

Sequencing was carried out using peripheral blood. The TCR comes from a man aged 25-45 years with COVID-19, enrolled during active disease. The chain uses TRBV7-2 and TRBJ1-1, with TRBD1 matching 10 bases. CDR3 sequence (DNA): TGTGCCAGCAGGTCGACAGGGGGCGTTACCCCTGAAGCTTTCTTT. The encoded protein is CASRSTGGVTPEAFF.